This T cell receptor (beta chain) comes out of a study of shared clonotypes between healthy human individuals. Study in general: Three plates each covered CD4 naive and memory; CD8 naive two, CD8 memory one. Study results and limitations: Larger estimated richness was generally seen in naive subsets than in memory subsets. Clonotype sharing among donors likely depends on sequencing depth.

Terminally differentiated effector memory CD45RA+ cells were excluded from the naive CD8 cells, which were CD45RO-negative and positively selected for CCR7. About this clone: The antigen is undetermined.

Some clones are missing from TCRdb's copy, which holds only in-frame ones; the method was immunoSEQ multiplex PCR. Of about 800,000 clones listed, 90% to 98% are singletons. Deletions cut 5 bases from V and 5 bases from J, with 3 bases between. The CDR3 has 11 amino acids. Germline CDR1 reads SGHAT; CDR2 reads FQNNGV. This chain uses TRBV11-2 with TRBJ2-2; no clear D. Material for sequencing was naive CD8+ T cells sorted from blood. This sequence was found in a young man in good health. The CDR3 spells CASSITGELFF. As DNA, the CDR3 is TGTGCCAGCAGCATTACCGGGGAGCTGTTTTTT. The full variable domain, with the rest looked up from reference TRBV11-2 and TRBJ2-2, is EAGVAQSPRYKIIEKRQSVAFWCNPISGHATLYWYQQILGQGPKLLIQFQNNGVVDDSQLPKDRFSAERLKGVDSTLKIQPAKLEDSAVYLCASSITGELFFGEGSRLTVL.